This T cell receptor beta chain derives from a study of regulatory T cells in long-lasting Graves disease. Turning to the study itself: Graves' cases, newly diagnosed, had used antithyroid drugs under 3 months. Study-wide results and caveats: Patients with persistent disease shared roughly 3,000 public clonotypes, outpacing the 900 to 1,000 shared by new patients.

This clonotype was counted many times. Its antigen is as yet unknown. Time point denoted: newly diagnosed GD, antithyroid drugs for less than 3 months. There was RNA extracted from PBMCs, and the TCR library was made from it. The germline V gene encodes CDR1 MDHEN and CDR2 SYDVKM. V lost 7 bases, J lost 5 bases, and 12 bases stayed unmatched. The CDR3 extends over 17 amino acids. HTBI primers from iRepertoire and Arm-PCR of CDR3 regions yielded the TCR beta libraries. TCRdb processed the multiplex PCR reads anew with MiXCR; each CDR3 protein has one entry. The sample yields about 470,000 distinct CDR3 sequences, about 15% seen once. A further study also used this sample, focusing on T cells in Graves' hyperthyroidism and ophthalmopathy. As reported in that work: Patients counted as stable if ophthalmopathy did not develop within 18 months. In blood, most of the thyroid clonotypes expanded above 0.001 were also present.

This specimen consisted of peripheral blood mononuclear cells (PBMCs), obtained at new diagnosis, from a patient treated with antithyroid drugs. This chain joins TRBV28 and TRBJ1-6, with 9 bases aligning to TRBD1. The source of this sequence is a woman aged 25 to 39 with Graves disease. The CDR3: CASTPGGTGRHNSPLHF. The CDR3 DNA reads TGTGCCAGCACCCCGGGGGGGACAGGGAGGCATAATTCACCCCTCCACTTT.